This entry describes one T cell receptor (beta chain). Assay: immunoSEQ multiplex PCR; the TCRdb copy retains only in-frame clones and omits some. The table lists about 6,500 clones, 80% to 95% of them singletons. These data belong to a study of T cells and Merkel cell carcinoma outcomes. This CDR3 is built from 14 residues. V lost 4 bases and J lost 1, with 9 bases in between. Germline CDR1 reads MNHEY; CDR2 reads SVGAGI. Sequences were obtained from tumor tissue from Merkel cell carcinoma. This clonotype was sampled from a human donor with Merkel cell carcinoma. The rearrangement links TRBV6-5 to TRBJ2-3, with D possibly matching TRBD1 (5 bases). This CDR3 reads CASSSTGGTDTQYF. Here the CDR3 DNA reads TGTGCCAGCAGTTCCACAGGAGGCACAGATACGCAGTATTTT.